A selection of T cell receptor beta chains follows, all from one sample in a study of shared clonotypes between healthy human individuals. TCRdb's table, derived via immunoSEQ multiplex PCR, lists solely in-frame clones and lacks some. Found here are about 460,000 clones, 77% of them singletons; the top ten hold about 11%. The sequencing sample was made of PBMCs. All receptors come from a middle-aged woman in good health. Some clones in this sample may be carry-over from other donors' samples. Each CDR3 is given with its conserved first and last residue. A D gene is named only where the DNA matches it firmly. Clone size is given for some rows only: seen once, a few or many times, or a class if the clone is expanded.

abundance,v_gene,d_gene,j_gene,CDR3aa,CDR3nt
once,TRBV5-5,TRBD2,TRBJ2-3,CASSLSSGSEDTQYF,TGTGCCAGCAGCTTGAGTAGCGGGAGTGAAGATACGCAGTATTTT
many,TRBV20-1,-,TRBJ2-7,CSASGPLEQYF,TGCAGTGCTAGTGGCCCCCTCGAGCAGTACTTC
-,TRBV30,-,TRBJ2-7,CALTASYEQYF,TGTGCCTTGACGGCCTCCTACGAGCAGTACTTC
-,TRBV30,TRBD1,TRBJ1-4,CAWTRDRGEKLFF,TGTGCCTGGACCCGGGACAGGGGAGAAAAACTGTTTTTT
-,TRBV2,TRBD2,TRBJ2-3,CAKGTSGRAVLGTDTQYF,TGTGCCAAAGGGACTAGCGGGAGGGCGGTTCTTGGCACAGATACGCAGTATTTT
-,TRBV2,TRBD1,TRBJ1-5,CASSEVTGNQPQHF,TGTGCCAGCAGTGAAGTGACAGGGAATCAGCCCCAGCATTTT
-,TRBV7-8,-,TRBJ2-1,CASSLRVADNEQFF,TGTGCCAGCAGCTTACGGGTCGCCGACAATGAGCAGTTCTTC
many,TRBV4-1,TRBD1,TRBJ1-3,CASSPWDSRSGNTIYF,TGCGCCAGCAGCCCTTGGGACAGCCGCTCTGGAAACACCATATATTTT
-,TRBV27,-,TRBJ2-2,CASSNTGDWTGELFF,TGTGCCAGCAGTAACACAGGGGACTGGACCGGGGAGCTGTTTTTT
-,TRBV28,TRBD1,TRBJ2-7,CASRGQGVNEQYF,TGTGCCAGCAGGGGACAGGGCGTTAACGAGCAGTACTTC
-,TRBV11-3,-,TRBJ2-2,CASSQGGVRTGELFF,TGTGCCAGCAGCCAAGGGGGAGTACGGACCGGGGAGCTGTTTTTT
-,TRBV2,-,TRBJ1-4,CASTRGEKLFF,TGTGCCAGCACCCGGGGGGAAAAACTGTTTTTT
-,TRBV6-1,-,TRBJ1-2,CASSEVGDDGYTF,TGTGCCAGCAGTGAAGTGGGGGATGATGGCTACACCTTC
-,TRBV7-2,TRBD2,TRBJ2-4,CASSQDSVRGGKNIQYF,TGTGCCAGCAGCCAAGATTCCGTCCGGGGGGGCAAAAACATTCAGTACTTC
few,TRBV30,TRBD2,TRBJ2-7,CAVSGRASYEQYF,TGTGCCGTTAGCGGGAGGGCCTCCTACGAGCAGTACTTC
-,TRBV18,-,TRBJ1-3,CASSPGGSGNTIYF,TGTGCCAGCTCACCAGGCGGCTCTGGAAACACCATATATTTT
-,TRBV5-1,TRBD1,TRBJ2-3,CASRQGQGTDTQYF,TGCGCCAGCAGGCAAGGACAGGGCACAGATACGCAGTATTTT
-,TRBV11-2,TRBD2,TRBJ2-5,CASSLEVAGVRETQYF,TGTGCCAGCAGCTTAGAAGTAGCGGGAGTGCGGGAGACCCAGTACTTC
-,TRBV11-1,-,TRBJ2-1,CASSLAPGPRYNEQFF,TGTGCCAGCAGCTTAGCTCCGGGACCGCGGTACAATGAGCAGTTCTTC
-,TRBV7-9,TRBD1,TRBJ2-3,CASSYYARGTGTDTQYF,TGTGCCAGCAGCTACTACGCAAGGGGGACAGGCACAGATACGCAGTATTTT
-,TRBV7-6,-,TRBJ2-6,CASSLAAGPGANVLTF,TGTGCCAGCAGCTTAGCAGCCGGGCCTGGGGCCAACGTCCTGACTTTC
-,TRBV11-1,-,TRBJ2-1,CASSLGGFYNEQFF,TGTGCCAGCAGCTTAGGGGGATTCTACAATGAGCAGTTCTTC
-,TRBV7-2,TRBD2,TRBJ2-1,CASSFSAGVRQEQFF,TGTGCCAGCAGCTTCTCAGCGGGAGTGAGGCAGGAGCAGTTCTTC
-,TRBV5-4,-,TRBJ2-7,CASSLDGGVGEQYF,TGTGCCAGCAGCTTGGATGGCGGCGTCGGCGAGCAGTACTTC
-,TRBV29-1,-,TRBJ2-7,CSVRTASSYEQYF,TGCAGCGTCCGGACGGCGAGCTCCTACGAGCAGTACTTC
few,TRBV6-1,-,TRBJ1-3,CASDIGTSGNTIYF,TGTGCCAGTGACATTGGAACCTCTGGAAACACCATATATTTT
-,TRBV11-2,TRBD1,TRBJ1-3,CASSLALGQYIYF,TGTGCCAGCAGCTTAGCCTTGGGACAGTACATATATTTT
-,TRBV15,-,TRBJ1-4,CATSRDRATTNEKLFF,TGTGCCACCAGCAGAGATCGGGCAACAACTAATGAAAAACTGTTTTTT
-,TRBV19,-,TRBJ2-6,CASKWSGTGANVLTF,TGTGCCAGTAAGTGGTCGGGGACTGGGGCCAACGTCCTGACTTTC
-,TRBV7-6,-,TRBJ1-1,CASSWRARTQTTEAFF,TGTGCCAGCAGCTGGAGGGCACGGACACAAACAACTGAAGCTTTCTTT
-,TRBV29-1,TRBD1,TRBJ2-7,CSVSRGSNGDEQYF,TGCAGCGTTAGCAGGGGGTCCAACGGGGACGAGCAGTACTTC
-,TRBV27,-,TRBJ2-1,CASSRRISYNEQFF,TGTGCCAGCAGCCGGAGAATCTCCTACAATGAGCAGTTCTTC
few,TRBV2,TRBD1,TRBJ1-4,CASSVQGAQGEKLFF,TGTGCCAGCAGCGTACAGGGGGCGCAGGGCGAAAAACTGTTTTTT
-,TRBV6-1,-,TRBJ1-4,CASRKSSSRGEKLFF,TGTGCCAGCAGGAAATCGAGCTCGAGGGGTGAAAAACTGTTTTTT
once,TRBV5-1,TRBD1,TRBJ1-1,CASSEKDRGATEAFF,TGCGCCAGCAGCGAGAAAGACAGGGGCGCCACTGAAGCTTTCTTT
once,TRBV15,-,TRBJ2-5,CVTSRGRYTGVETQYF,TGTGTCACCAGCAGAGGCCGTTATACGGGAGTAGAGACCCAGTACTTC
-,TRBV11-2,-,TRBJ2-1,CASSLGRGGGTPFRQFF,TGTGCCAGCAGCTTGGGACGGGGTGGAGGGACCCCCTTTAGGCAGTTCTTC
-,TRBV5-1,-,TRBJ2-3,CASSLDQSTDTQYF,TGCGCCAGCAGCTTGGATCAGAGCACAGATACGCAGTATTTT
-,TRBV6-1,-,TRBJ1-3,CASARTDSGNTIYF,TGTGCCAGCGCCAGGACGGACTCTGGAAACACCATATATTTT
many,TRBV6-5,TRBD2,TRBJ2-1,CASSYHTSGHNEQFF,TGTGCCAGCAGTTACCACACTAGCGGGCACAATGAGCAGTTCTTC
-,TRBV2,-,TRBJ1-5,CASSEIRDNQPQHF,TGTGCCAGCAGTGAAATCAGGGACAATCAGCCCCAGCATTTT
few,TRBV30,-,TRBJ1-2,CAWSPAVTNYGYTF,TGTGCCTGGTCCCCTGCAGTCACTAACTATGGCTACACCTTC
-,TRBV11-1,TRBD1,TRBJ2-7,CASSPRTGSYEQYF,TGTGCCAGCAGCCCCCGGACAGGCTCCTACGAGCAGTACTTC
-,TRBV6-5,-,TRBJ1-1,CASRANTEAFF,TGTGCCAGCAGGGCCAACACTGAAGCTTTCTTT
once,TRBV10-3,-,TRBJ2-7,CAISEGQPDEQYF,TGTGCCATCAGTGAGGGACAGCCTGACGAGCAGTACTTC
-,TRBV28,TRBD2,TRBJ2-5,CASSQPGGGGTQYF,TGTGCCAGCAGTCAACCCGGCGGGGGAGGGACCCAGTACTTC
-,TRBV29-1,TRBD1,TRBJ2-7,CSVDGQGAFGGQYF,TGCAGCGTTGATGGACAGGGGGCCTTTGGTGGGCAGTACTTC
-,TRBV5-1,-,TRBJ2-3,CASSLVARSTDTQYF,TGCGCCAGCAGCTTGGTGGCTAGAAGCACAGATACGCAGTATTTT
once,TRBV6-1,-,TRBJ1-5,CASSEGGGQGDQPQHF,TGTGCCAGCAGTGAAGGTGGAGGGCAGGGCGATCAGCCCCAGCATTTT
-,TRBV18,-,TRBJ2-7,CASSPPSRGEQYF,TGTGCCAGCTCACCACCGTCGAGGGGCGAGCAGTACTTC
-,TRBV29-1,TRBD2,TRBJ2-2,CSGRTSGIGELFF,TGCAGCGGTCGGACTAGCGGTATCGGGGAGCTGTTTTTT
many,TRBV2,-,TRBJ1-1,CASSALQLNTEAFF,TGTGCCAGCAGTGCCCTACAGTTAAACACTGAAGCTTTCTTT
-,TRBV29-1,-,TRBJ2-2,CSVQPSSYTGELFF,TGCAGCGTCCAGCCAAGCTCCTACACCGGGGAGCTGTTTTTT